The present TCR beta chain was sequenced within a study of PD-1 blockade in classical Hodgkin lymphoma. Profiled with immunoSEQ multiplex PCR; TCRdb holds only in-frame clones, not every one. This table has under 25,000 clones, about 72% appearing once. CDR1 is MDHEN and CDR2 is SYDVKM in the germline V gene. V lost 2 bases to trimming and J lost 0 bases, with 11 bases between them. CDR3 length: 16 amino acids. Time point described: cycle 4 day 1 (C4D1), after 5 to 7 weeks of nivolumab. After autologous stem cell transplantation all patients relapsed, and prior brentuximab vedotin exposure differed between cohorts. Magnetic negative selection was used to purify CD4+ T cells from thawed PBMCs. Study-level points and caveats: Newly diagnosed patients reportedly had lower baseline TCR diversity than healthy donors. Some patients started nivolumab under 1 year after ASCT, and they were excluded. Whereas CD4+ TCR diversity had risen significantly by C4D1, CD8+ TCR diversity had not. Newly diagnosed and completely responding patients shared comparable baseline diversity.

This clone was found a few times. The antigen is undetermined. The chain carries TRBV28 and TRBJ1-5; D not resolved. This TCR was recovered from a human donor with classical Hodgkin lymphoma. Sequenced material: CD4+ T cells from blood, taken before the fourth cycle of nivolumab. CDR3 sequence reads: CASSLKRGYSNQPQHF. DNA of the CDR3: TGTGCCAGCAGTTTAAAGCGGGGATATAGCAATCAGCCCCAGCATTTT.